This T cell receptor beta chain came from a study of blood T cells in healthy people across ages. V was clipped by 5 bases and J by 5 bases; unmatched bases: 4. This CDR3 spans 14 amino acids. Germline V gives CDR1 MDHEN, CDR2 SYDVKM. For the second PCR, which ran for roughly 7 to 11 cycles, a sample-barcoded 5' primer and a J-beta primer mix were used. MiXCR was run by TCRdb on the 5' RACE reads, yielding one entry per CDR3 protein. The table has under 1,000,000 distinct CDR3 sequences, 46% seen once. Sample: blood. This sequence joins TRBV28 and TRBJ2-3; 10 nucleotides line up with TRBD2. The TCR was taken from a man at least 80 years old in good health. This CDR3 is CASSLAGEIDTQYF. DNA of the CDR3: TGTGCCAGCAGTCTAGCGGGAGAGATAGATACGCAGTATTTT.